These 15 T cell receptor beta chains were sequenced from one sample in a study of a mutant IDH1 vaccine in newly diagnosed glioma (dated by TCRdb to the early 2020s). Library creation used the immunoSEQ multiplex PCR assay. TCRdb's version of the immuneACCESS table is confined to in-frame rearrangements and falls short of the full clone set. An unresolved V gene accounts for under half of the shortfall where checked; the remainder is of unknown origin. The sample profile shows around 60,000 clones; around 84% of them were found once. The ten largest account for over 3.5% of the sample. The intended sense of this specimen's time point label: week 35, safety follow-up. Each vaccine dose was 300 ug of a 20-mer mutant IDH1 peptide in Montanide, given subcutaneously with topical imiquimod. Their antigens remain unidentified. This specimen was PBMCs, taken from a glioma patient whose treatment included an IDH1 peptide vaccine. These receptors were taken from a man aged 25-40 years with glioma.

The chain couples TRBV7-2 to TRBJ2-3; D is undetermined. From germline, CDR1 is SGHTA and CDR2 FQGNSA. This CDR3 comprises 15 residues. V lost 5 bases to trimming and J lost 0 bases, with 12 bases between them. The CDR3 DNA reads TGTGCCAGCAGCCTCAGCTGGTCTAGCACAGATACGCAGTATTTT. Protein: CASSLSWSSTDTQYF.

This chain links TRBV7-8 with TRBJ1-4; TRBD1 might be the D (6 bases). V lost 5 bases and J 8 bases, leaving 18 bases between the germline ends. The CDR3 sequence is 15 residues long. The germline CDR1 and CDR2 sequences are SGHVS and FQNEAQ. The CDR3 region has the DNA TGTGCCAGCAGCCGTTACAGGGAGGGTGAGGAAAAACTGTTTTTT. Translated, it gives CASSRYREGEEKLFF.

CDR3 sequence (DNA): TGTGCCAGCTCCTTTCACCCCATTTTAGGCACAGATACGCAGTATTTT. The encoded protein is CASSFHPILGTDTQYF. J is TRBJ2-3 and V is TRBV18; D call uncertain. Germline V gene lookup returns CDR1 KGHSH and CDR2 LQKENI. The ends were cut back, 6 bases at V and 1 base at J, with 17 bases in the middle. The CDR3 contains 16 residues.

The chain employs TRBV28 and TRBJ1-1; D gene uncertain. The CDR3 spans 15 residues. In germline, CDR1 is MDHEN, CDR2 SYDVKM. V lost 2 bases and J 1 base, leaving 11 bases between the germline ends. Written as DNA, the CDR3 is TGTGCCAGCAGTTTAAAGCCATGGGGGAACACTGAAGCTTTCTTT. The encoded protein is CASSLKPWGNTEAFF.

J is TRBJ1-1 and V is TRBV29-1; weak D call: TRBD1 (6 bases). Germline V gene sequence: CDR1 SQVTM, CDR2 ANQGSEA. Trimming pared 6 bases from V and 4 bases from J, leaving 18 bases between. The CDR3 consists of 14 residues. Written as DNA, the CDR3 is TGCAGCGTCTTTAGACACAGGGAACGCACTGAAGCTTTCTTT. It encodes CSVFRHRERTEAFF.

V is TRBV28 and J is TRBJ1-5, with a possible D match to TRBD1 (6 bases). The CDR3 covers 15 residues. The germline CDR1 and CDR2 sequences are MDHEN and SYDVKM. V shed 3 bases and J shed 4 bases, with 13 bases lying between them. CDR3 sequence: CASSLVGARNQPQHF. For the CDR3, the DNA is TGTGCCAGCAGTTTGGTGGGGGCGAGGAATCAGCCCCAGCATTTT.

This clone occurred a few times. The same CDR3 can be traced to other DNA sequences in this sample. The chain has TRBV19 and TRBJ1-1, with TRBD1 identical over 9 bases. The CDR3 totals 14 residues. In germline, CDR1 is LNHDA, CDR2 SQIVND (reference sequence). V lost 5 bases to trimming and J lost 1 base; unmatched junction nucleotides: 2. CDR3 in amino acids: CASSVGQGNTEAFF. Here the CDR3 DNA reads TGTGCCAGTAGTGTGGGACAGGGGAACACTGAAGCTTTCTTT. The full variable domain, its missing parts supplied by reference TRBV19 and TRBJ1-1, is DGGITQSPKYLFRKEGQNVTLSCEQNLNHDAMYWYRQDPGQGLRLIYYSQIVNDFQKGDIAEGYSVSREKKESFPLTVTSAQKNPTAFYLCASSVGQGNTEAFFGQGTRLTVV.

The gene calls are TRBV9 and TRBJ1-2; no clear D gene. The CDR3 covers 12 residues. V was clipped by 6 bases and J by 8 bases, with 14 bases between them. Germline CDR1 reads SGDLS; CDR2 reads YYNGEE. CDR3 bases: TGTGCCAGCAAGGGCGACGGGGAGGGCTACACCTTC. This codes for CASKGDGEGYTF.

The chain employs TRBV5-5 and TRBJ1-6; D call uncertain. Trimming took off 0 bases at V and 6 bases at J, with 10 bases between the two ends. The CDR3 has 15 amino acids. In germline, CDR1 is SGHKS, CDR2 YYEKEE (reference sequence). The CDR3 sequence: CASSLVAASNSPLHF. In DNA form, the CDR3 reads TGTGCCAGCAGCTTGGTCGCAGCAAGTAATTCACCCCTCCACTTT.

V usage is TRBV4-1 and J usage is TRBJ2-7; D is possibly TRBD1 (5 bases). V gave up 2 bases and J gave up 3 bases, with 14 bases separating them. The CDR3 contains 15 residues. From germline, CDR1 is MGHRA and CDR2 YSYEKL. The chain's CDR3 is CASSQFRQSVYEQYF. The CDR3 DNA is TGCGCCAGCAGCCAATTTCGACAGTCCGTCTACGAGCAGTACTTC.

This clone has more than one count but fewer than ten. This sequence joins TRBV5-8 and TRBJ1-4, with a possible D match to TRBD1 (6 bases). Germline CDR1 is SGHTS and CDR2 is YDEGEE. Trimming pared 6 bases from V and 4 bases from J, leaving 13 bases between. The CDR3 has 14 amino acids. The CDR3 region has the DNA TGTGCCAGCATACGGACAGCGCTTAATGAAAAACTGTTTTTT. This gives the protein CASIRTALNEKLFF.

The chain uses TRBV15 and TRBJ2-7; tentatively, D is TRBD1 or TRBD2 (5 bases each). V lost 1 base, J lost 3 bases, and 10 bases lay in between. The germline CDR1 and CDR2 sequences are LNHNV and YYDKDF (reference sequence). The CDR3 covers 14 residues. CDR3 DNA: TGTGCCACCAGCAGAGTTCCAGGGAGCTACGAGCAGTACTTC. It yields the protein CATSRVPGSYEQYF.

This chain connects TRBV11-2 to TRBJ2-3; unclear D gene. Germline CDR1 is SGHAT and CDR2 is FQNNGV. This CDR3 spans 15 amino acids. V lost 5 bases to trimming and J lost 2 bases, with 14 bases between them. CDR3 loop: CASSPQVWDTDTQYF. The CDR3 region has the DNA TGTGCCAGCAGCCCCCAGGTTTGGGACACAGATACGCAGTATTTT.

CDR3 in DNA: TGTGCCAGCAGTGAATGGGGATGGGGGGACAATCAGCCCCAGCATTTT. The encoded protein is CASSEWGWGDNQPQHF. J is TRBJ1-5 and V is TRBV6-1; D is perhaps TRBD1 (5 bases). The CDR3 is 16 residues long. V dropped 2 bases and J dropped 3 bases, with 14 bases sitting between them. Germline CDR1 reads MNHNS; CDR2 reads SASEGT.

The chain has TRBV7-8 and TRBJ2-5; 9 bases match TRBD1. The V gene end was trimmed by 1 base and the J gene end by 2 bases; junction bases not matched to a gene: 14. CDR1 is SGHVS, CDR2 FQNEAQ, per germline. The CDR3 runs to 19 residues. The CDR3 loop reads CASSLVVGLGDRVQETQYF. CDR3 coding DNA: TGTGCCAGCAGCTTAGTTGTTGGGTTGGGGGACAGGGTGCAAGAGACCCAGTACTTC.